This T cell receptor beta chain was retrieved from a study of breast tumors, draining lymph nodes, adjacent tissues. This clonotype showed up many times. V shed 5 bases, J shed 5 bases, and the junction held 8 bases outside the gene matches. Germline V lookup: CDR1 LNHDA, CDR2 SQIVND (reference sequence). This CDR3 contains 14 residues. Samples came from axillary lymph nodes draining the breast cancer. TCRdb fed the multiplex PCR reads into MiXCR, producing one record per CDR3 protein. The sample has 150,000 to 200,000 distinct CDR3 sequences; around a third are singletons. The receptor was derived from a female donor with breast cancer. Some clones in this sample may be carry-over from other donors' samples. The specimen was axillary lymph node tissue. V is TRBV19 and J is TRBJ1-2, with 7 bases lining up with TRBD1. The CDR3 loop is CASSPQGDTYGYTF. The CDR3 DNA sequence: TGTGCCAGTAGTCCCCAGGGGGACACTTATGGCTACACCTTC.